This is a list of T cell receptor beta chains from one sample in a study of blood T cell repertoires in COVID-19. Profiled with immunoSEQ multiplex PCR; TCRdb holds only in-frame clones, not every one. Of under 110,000 clones in the sample, around 87% were seen once. Sequenced input: peripheral blood. These receptors came from a woman in her twenties or thirties with acute or convalescent COVID-19. The CDR3 runs from the conserved cysteine through the conserved F or W. The D gene is left open where the match is weak. Some rows have no size entry. The others give once, few or many, or a class for an expanded clone.

TRBV4-2,NA,TRBJ1-3,NA,TGTGCCAGCAGCCAAGTCGACTTTCGGGCTGGAAACACCATATATTTT,CASSQVDFRAGNTIYF
TRBV29-1,NA,TRBJ1-2,NA,TGCAGCGTTCATGGGGGCGACTATGGCTACACCTTC,CSVHGGDYGYTF
TRBV2,NA,TRBJ2-3,TRBD2,TGTGCCAGCATGGGTAGCGGGGGGGCAGATACGCAGTATTTT,CASMGSGGADTQYF
TRBV6-5,once,TRBJ2-2,TRBD2,TGTGCCAGCAGTCACGGGGGGGAAACCGGGGAGCTGTTTTTT,CASSHGGETGELFF
TRBV24-1,NA,TRBJ2-1,TRBD2,TGTGCCACCAGTGGATCTTTGGGCGGGGGGCCCGTCCACAATGAGCAGTTCTTC,CATSGSLGGGPVHNEQFF
TRBV10-3,NA,TRBJ1-1,TRBD1,TGTGCCTCCAGGACAGGGGGCGATGCCACTGAAGCTTTCTTT,CASRTGGDATEAFF
TRBV10-2,few,TRBJ1-2,NA,TGCGCCAGCAGTCCTTTCACAGTGCTCTATGGCTACACCTTC,CASSPFTVLYGYTF
TRBV2,NA,TRBJ1-1,NA,TGTGCCAGCAGTGATATCTCTAGGGGGAGAACTGAAGCTTTCTTT,CASSDISRGRTEAFF
TRBV14,few,TRBJ1-2,NA,TGTGCCAGCAGCCAAGCAGGTATTGAGGGCTACACCTTC,CASSQAGIEGYTF
TRBV20-1,NA,TRBJ2-3,TRBD2,TGCAGTGCTAGTGGGCGGGGGGGCGAAGATACGCAGTATTTT,CSASGRGGEDTQYF
TRBV30,NA,TRBJ2-3,NA,TGTGCCTGGAGCATGGGGCTAGATGGGGGCGCAGATACGCAGTATTTT,CAWSMGLDGGADTQYF
TRBV11-1,NA,TRBJ1-6,NA,TGTGCCAGCAGCCGGACATTACTTTATAATTCACCCCTCCACTTT,CASSRTLLYNSPLHF
TRBV27,NA,TRBJ2-7,NA,TGTGCCAGCAGTTTAGATCCCAGCGGACCCTACGAGCAGTACTTC,CASSLDPSGPYEQYF
TRBV11-3,NA,TRBJ2-2,TRBD1,TGTGCCAGCAGCGAAGGGACAGGGTGGACCGGGGAGCTGTTTTTT,CASSEGTGWTGELFF
TRBV7-9,few,TRBJ1-5,TRBD1,TGTGCCAGCAGCTTATCAGGGGGTTCGGCCAATCAGCCCCAGCATTTT,CASSLSGGSANQPQHF
TRBV11-2,NA,TRBJ2-5,TRBD1,TGTGCCAGCAGCCCCAACCAGGGGGCGCTTGAGACCCAGTACTTC,CASSPNQGALETQYF
TRBV10-2,NA,TRBJ1-4,NA,TGCGCCAGCAAGCGGGCAGAGGCAACTAATGAAAAACTGTTTTTT,CASKRAEATNEKLFF
TRBV6-5,NA,TRBJ1-1,NA,TGTGCCAGCAGTTATCTGCTTGGAGGCCACAGTGAAGCTTTCTTT,CASSYLLGGHSEAFF
TRBV12-3/TRBV12-4,NA,TRBJ1-5,NA,TGTGCCAGCAGTCAAACAGGGCGACAGCCCCAGCATTTT,CASSQTGRQPQHF
TRBV28,NA,TRBJ1-6,NA,TGTGCCAGCCTCGCGGACACGGGTAAACCCCTCCACTTT,CASLADTGKPLHF
TRBV12-3/TRBV12-4,NA,TRBJ2-7,TRBD1,TGTGCCAGCCTTGACAGGGGAAGCGACGAGCAGTACTTC,CASLDRGSDEQYF
TRBV30,NA,TRBJ1-2,TRBD1,TGTGCCGGGCAGGGGGCTATAGCTAACTATGGCTACACCTTC,CAGQGAIANYGYTF
TRBV18,NA,TRBJ1-2,TRBD1,TGTGCCAGCTCACCAGGGGGACAGGTGTCCTATGGCTACACCTTC,CASSPGGQVSYGYTF
TRBV30,once,TRBJ1-6,NA,TGTGCCTGGAGTTTATCAGAGGATTCACCCCTCCACTTT,CAWSLSEDSPLHF
TRBV18,NA,TRBJ2-7,NA,TGTGCCAGCTCCCCCGGACAGTACGAGCAGTACTTC,CASSPGQYEQYF